Sequencing of this T cell receptor (beta chain) was carried out in a study of regulatory T cells in long-lasting Graves disease. V shed 2 bases and J shed 1 base, with 6 bases lying between them. The germline V gene has CDR1 MGHRA and CDR2 YSYEKL. The CDR3 spans 14 residues. Time point indicated: newly diagnosed GD, antithyroid drugs for less than 3 months. The TCR library was made from RNA that had been extracted from PBMCs in TRIzol. Through Arm-PCR of CDR3 regions and iRepertoire HTBI primers, TCR beta libraries were built. Using its own MiXCR run on the multiplex PCR reads, TCRdb lists one record per CDR3 protein. The sample lists some 560,000 distinct CDR3 sequences, about 16% occurring once. The same data also went into a second study, on T cells in Graves' hyperthyroidism and ophthalmopathy.

The chain combines TRBV4-1 with TRBJ1-3; TRBD1 might be the D (6 bases). This sample comprised peripheral blood mononuclear cells (PBMCs), obtained at new diagnosis, from a patient treated with antithyroid drugs. This clonotype originated in a woman aged 35 to 60 with Graves disease. Here the CDR3 DNA reads TGCGCCAGCAGCCAAACAGGGTCTGGAAACACCATATATTTT. Translated: CASSQTGSGNTIYF.